Here is one T cell receptor (beta chain) with its context. The sample originates from a study of blood T cell repertoires in COVID-19. Study background: Sites in the United States, Italy and Spain provided acute and convalescent COVID-19 samples.

Methods used by the authors: Estimation of nucleated cell counts was performed using reference gene primer amplification. The assay was immunoSEQ multiplex PCR, and TCRdb's table has in-frame clones only and misses some. The DNA was the basis for D and trimming; V, J and clone size are from that table. The sample consists of over 200,000 clones, 88% of them appearing once. This sequence originates from a woman under 40 with acute or convalescent COVID-19. Sequencing was carried out using peripheral blood.

CDR3 amino acids: CATSRTPGTSGSKNIQYF. Here the CDR3 DNA reads TGTGCCACCAGCAGGACACCCGGGACTAGCGGGTCGAAAAACATTCAGTACTTC. This chain joins TRBV15 and TRBJ2-4, with 12 positions matching TRBD2. This CDR3 contains 18 residues. Germline lookup yields CDR1 LNHNV and CDR2 YYDKDF (reference sequence). The J segment lost 4 bases and the V segment lost 3 bases, leaving 10 bases of the junction unmatched.